This T cell receptor beta chain came from a study of blood T cell repertoires in COVID-19. CDR1 and CDR2 (germline): PRHDT, FYEKMQ (reference sequence). This CDR3 spans 15 amino acids. Trimming removed 0 bases from V and 3 bases from J, with 11 bases in between. The table came from immunoSEQ multiplex PCR; TCRdb's copy has only in-frame clones and leaves some out. The table has about 260,000 clones, more than 80% seen once. The sequenced sample consisted of peripheral blood. The TCR originated in a middle-aged woman with acute or convalescent COVID-19. V gene TRBV13 combines with J gene TRBJ1-2; TRBD1 might be the D (5 bases). DNA of the CDR3: TGTGCCAGCAGCTTAGGCCCGACAGCTCACTATGGCTACACCTTC. It specifies CASSLGPTAHYGYTF.